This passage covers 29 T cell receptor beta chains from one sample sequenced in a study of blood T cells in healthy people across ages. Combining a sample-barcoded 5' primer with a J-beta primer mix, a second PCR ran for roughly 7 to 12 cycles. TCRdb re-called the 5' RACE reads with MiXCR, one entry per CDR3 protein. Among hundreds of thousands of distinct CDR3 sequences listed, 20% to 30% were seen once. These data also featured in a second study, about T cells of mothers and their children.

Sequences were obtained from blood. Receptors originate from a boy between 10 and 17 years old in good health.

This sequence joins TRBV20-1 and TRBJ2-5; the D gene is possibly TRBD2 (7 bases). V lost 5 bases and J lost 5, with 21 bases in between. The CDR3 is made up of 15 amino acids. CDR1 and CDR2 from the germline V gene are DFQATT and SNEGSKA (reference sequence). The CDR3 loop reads CSAPSLGGRGETQYF. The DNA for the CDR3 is TGCAGTGCTCCCTCGTTGGGGGGGCGCGGGGAGACCCAGTACTTC.

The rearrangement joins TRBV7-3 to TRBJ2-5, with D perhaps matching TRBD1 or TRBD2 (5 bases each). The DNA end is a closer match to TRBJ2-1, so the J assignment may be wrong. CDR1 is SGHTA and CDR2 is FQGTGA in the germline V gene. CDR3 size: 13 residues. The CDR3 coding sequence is TGTGCCAGCAGCTTAACGGACTGGACAGAGCAGTTCTTC. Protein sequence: CASSLTDWTEQFF.

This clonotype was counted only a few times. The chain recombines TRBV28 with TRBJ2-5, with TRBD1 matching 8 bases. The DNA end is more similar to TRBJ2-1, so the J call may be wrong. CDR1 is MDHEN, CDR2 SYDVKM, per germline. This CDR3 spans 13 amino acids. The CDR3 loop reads CASSHRGKNEQFF. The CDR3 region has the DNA TGTGCCAGCAGCCACAGGGGGAAGAATGAGCAGTTCTTC.

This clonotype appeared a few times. The CDR3 reads CSASREEYF. The CDR3, as DNA: TGCAGTGCTAGCAGGGAGGAGTACTTC. The chain uses TRBV20-1 and TRBJ2-7; a possible D gene is TRBD2 (6 bases). Trimming pared 3 bases from V and 11 bases from J, leaving 8 bases between. Germline V gene sequence: CDR1 DFQATT, CDR2 SNEGSKA (reference sequence). The CDR3 runs 9 residues.

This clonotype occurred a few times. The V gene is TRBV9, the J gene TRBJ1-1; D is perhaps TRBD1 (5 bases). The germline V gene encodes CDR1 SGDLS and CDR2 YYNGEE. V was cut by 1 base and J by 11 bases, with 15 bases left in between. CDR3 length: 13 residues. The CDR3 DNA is TGTGCCAGCAGCGTAAAAATTCAGGGTGAGGCTTTCTTT. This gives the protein CASSVKIQGEAFF.

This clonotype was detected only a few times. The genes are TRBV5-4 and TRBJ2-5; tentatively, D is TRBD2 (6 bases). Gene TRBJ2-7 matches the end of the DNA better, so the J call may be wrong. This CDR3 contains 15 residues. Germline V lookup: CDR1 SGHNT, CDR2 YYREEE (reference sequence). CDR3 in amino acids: CASSLAGGLAYEQYF. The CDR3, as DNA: TGTGCCAGCAGCTTGGCTGGAGGGCTAGCCTACGAGCAGTACTTC.

CDR3 region: CSALSGNYNEQFF. CDR3 coding DNA: TGCAGTGCCCTTAGCGGGAACTACAATGAGCAGTTCTTC. The chain uses TRBV20-1 and TRBJ2-1; TRBD2 aligns across 8 bases. With V trimmed by 6 bases and J by 3 bases, 4 bases remained unmatched. The germline V gene encodes CDR1 DFQATT and CDR2 SNEGSKA (reference sequence). The CDR3 consists of 13 residues.

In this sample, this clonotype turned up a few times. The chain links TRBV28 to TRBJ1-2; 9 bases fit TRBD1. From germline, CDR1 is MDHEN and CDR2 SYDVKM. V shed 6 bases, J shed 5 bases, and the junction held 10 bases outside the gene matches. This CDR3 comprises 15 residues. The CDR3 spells CASSRGQGGDYGYTF. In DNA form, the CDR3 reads TGTGCCAGCAGCCGGGGACAGGGTGGGGATTATGGCTACACCTTC.

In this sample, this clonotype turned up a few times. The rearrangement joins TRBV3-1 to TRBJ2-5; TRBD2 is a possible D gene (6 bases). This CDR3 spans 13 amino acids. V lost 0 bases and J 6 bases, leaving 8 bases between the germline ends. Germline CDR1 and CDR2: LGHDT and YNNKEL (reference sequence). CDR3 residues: CASSQDGGKTQYF. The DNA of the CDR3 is TGTGCCAGCAGCCAAGACGGGGGTAAGACCCAGTACTTC.

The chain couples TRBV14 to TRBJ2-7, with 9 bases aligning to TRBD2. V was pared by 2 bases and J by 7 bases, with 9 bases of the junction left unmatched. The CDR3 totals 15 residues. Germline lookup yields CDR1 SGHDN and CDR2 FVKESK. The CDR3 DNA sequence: TGTGCCAGCAGCCAACTAGCGGGGCTAGAAGGGGAGCAGTACTTC. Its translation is CASSQLAGLEGEQYF.

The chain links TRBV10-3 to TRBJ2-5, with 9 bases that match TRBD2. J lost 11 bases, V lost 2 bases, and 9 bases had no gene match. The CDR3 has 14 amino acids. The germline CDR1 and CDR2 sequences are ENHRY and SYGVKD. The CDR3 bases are TGTGCCATCAGTGAGGTAGCGGGGGAGGAAGAGCAGTACTTC. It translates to CAISEVAGEEEQYF.

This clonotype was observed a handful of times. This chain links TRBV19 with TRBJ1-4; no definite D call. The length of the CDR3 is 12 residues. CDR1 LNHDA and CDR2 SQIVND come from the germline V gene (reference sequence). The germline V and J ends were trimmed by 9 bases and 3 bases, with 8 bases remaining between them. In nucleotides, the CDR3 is TGTGCCAGCCGGCCTGCTAATGAAAAACTGTTTTTT. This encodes CASRPANEKLFF.

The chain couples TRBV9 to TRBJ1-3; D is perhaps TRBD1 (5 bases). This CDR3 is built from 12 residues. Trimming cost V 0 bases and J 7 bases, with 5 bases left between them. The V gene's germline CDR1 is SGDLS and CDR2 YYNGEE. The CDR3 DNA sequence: TGTGCCAGCAGCGTAGAGGGGAACACCATATATTTT. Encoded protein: CASSVEGNTIYF.

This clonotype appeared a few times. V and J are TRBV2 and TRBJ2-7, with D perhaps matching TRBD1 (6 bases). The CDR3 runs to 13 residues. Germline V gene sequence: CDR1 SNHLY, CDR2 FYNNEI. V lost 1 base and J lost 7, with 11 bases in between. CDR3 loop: CASSEGQGREQYF. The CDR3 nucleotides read TGTGCCAGCAGTGAAGGGCAGGGGCGGGAGCAGTACTTC.

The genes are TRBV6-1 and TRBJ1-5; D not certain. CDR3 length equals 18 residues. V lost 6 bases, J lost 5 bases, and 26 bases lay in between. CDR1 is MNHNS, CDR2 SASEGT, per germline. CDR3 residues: CASRPSPHPGYGHQPQHF. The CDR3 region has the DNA TGTGCCAGCAGACCCAGCCCTCATCCGGGGTATGGTCATCAGCCCCAGCATTTT.

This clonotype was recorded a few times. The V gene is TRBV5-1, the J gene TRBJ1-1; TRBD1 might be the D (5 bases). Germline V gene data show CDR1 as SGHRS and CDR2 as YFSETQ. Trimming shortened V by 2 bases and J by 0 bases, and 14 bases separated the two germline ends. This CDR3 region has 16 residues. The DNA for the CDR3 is TGCGCCAGCAGCTTAGTGGCAGGGAACATGAACACTGAAGCTTTCTTT. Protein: CASSLVAGNMNTEAFF. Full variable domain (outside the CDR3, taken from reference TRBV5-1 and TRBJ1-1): KAGVTQTPRYLIKTRGQQVTLSCSPISGHRSVSWYQQTPGQGLQFLFEYFSETQRNKGNFPGRFSGRQFSNSRSEMNVSTLELGDSALYLCASSLVAGNMNTEAFFGQGTRLTVV.

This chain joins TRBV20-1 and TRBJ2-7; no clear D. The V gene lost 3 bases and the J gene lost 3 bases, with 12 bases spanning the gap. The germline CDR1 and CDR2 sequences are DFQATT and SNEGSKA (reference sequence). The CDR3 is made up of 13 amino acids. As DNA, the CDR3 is TGCAGTGCTAGGGTCAGGCCAGGCTACGAGCAGTACTTC. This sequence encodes CSARVRPGYEQYF.

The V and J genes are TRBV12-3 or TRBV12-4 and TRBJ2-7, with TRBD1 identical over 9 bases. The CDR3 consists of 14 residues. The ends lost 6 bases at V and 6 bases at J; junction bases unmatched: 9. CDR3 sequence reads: CASSPGTGYREQYF. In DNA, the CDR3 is TGTGCCAGCAGCCCCGGGACAGGGTATCGCGAGCAGTACTTC.

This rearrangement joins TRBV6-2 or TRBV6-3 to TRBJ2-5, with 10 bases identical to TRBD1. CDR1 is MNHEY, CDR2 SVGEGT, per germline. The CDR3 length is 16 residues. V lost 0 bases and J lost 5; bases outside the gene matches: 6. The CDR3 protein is CASSYSMDRGWETQYF. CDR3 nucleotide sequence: TGTGCCAGCAGTTACTCCATGGACAGGGGGTGGGAGACCCAGTACTTC.

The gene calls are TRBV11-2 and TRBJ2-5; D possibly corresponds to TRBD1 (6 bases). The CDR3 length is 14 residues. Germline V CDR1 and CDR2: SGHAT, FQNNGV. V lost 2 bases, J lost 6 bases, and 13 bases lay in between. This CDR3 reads CASSLITGSKTQYF. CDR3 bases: TGTGCCAGCAGCTTAATCACAGGGAGTAAGACCCAGTACTTC.

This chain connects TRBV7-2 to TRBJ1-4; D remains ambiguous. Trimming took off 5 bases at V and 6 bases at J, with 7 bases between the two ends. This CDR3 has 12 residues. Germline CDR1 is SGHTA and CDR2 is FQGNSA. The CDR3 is CASSPGYEKLFF. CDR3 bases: TGTGCCAGCAGCCCCGGATATGAAAAACTGTTTTTT. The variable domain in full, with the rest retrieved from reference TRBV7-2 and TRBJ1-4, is GAGVSQSPSNKVTEKGKDVELRCDPISGHTALYWYRQSLGQGLEFLIYFQGNSAPDKSGLPSDRFSAERTGGSVSTLTIQRTQQEDSAVYLCASSPGYEKLFFGSGTQLSVL.

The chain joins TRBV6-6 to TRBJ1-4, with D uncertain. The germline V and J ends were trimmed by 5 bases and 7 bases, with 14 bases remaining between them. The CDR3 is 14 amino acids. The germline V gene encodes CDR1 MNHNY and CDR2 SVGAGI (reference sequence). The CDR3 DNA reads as TGTGCCAGCAGTAGTTTGGCGGCAGGTGAAAAACTGTTTTTT. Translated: CASSSLAAGEKLFF.

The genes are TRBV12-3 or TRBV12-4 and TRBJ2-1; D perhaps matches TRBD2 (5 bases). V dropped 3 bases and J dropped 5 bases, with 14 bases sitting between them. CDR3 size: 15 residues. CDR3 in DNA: TGTGCCAGCAGTTTGAGTTGGAGGATGAACAATGAGCAGTTCTTC. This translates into CASSLSWRMNNEQFF.

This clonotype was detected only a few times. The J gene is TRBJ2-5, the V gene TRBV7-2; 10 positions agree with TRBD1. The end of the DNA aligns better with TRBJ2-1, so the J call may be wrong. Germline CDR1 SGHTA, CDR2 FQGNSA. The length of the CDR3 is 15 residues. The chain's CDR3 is CASSSGTGVGNEQFF. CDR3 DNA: TGTGCCAGCAGCTCCGGGACAGGGGTAGGGAATGAGCAGTTCTTC.

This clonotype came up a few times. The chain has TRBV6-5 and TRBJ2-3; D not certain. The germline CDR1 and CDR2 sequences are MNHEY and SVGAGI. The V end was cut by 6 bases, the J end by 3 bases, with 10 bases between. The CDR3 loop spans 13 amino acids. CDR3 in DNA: TGTGCCAGCAGATTACCCAGTACAGATACGCAGTATTTT. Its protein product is CASRLPSTDTQYF.

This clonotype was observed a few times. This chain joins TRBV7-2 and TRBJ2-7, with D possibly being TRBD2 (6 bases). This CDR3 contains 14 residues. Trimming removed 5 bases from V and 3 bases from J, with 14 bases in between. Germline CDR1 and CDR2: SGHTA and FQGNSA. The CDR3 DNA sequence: TGTGCCAGCAGCGCCCGGGACTCTCTCTACGAGCAGTACTTC. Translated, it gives CASSARDSLYEQYF.

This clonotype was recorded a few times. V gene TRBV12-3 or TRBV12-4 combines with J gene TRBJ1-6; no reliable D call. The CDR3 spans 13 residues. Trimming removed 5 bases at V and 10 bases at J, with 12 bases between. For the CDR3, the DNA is TGTGCCAGCAGTGGGTCAGTAGACTCACCCCTCCACTTT. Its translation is CASSGSVDSPLHF.

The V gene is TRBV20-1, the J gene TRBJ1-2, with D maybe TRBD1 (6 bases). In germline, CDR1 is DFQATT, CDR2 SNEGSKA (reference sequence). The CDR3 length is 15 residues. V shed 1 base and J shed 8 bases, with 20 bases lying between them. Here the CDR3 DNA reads TGCAGTGCTAGAGTACCGAACAGGGTTATCGGAGGCTACACCTTC. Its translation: CSARVPNRVIGGYTF.

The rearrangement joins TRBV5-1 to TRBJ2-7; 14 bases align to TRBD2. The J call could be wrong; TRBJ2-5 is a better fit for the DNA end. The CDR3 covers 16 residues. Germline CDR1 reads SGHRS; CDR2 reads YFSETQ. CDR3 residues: CASSSGGTSGGETQYF. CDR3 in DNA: TGCGCCAGCAGCTCCGGAGGGACTAGCGGGGGAGAGACCCAGTACTTC.